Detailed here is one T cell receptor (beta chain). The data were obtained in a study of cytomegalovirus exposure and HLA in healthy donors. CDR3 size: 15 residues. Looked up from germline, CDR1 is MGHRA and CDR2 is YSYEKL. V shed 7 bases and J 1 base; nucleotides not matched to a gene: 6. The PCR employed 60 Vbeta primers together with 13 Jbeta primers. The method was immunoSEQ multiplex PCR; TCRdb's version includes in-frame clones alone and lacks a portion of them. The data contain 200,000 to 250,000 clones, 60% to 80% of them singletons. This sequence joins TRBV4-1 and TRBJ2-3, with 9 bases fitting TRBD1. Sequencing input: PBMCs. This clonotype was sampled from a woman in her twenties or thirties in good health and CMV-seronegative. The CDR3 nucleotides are TGCGCCAGCACCCTGGGACAGGGCGGCACAGATACGCAGTATTTT. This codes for CASTLGQGGTDTQYF.